Listed here is a single TCR beta chain. Its antigen remains unidentified. Data came from immunoSEQ multiplex PCR; TCRdb stores just in-frame clones and leaves some out. The sample records over 60,000 clones, around 85% being singletons. This record comes from a study of neoadjuvant anti-PD-1 for oral cavity cancer. Study-wide findings and caveats: PBMC Gini-index clonality exceeded responders' in non-responders post-nivolumab.

Described time point: after neoadjuvant nivolumab, at surgical resection. These oral cavity squamous cell carcinomas were HPV-negative and locally advanced. PBMCs were not maintained or expanded in culture before analysis. Sequences were derived from PBMCs, sampled after nivolumab (anti-PD-1) treatment. The sequence was obtained from a person between 40 and 85 years old with oral cavity squamous cell carcinoma.

Here the CDR3 reads CASSLGVAGGFQETQYF. The CDR3 DNA sequence: TGCGCCAGCAGCTTGGGGGTTGCGGGAGGTTTCCAAGAGACCCAGTACTTC. The chain couples TRBV5-1 to TRBJ2-5; 8 bases fit TRBD2. V was clipped by 0 bases and J by 1 base; unmatched bases: 8. CDR3 length equals 17 residues. Per the germline V gene, CDR1 is SGHRS and CDR2 is YFSETQ.